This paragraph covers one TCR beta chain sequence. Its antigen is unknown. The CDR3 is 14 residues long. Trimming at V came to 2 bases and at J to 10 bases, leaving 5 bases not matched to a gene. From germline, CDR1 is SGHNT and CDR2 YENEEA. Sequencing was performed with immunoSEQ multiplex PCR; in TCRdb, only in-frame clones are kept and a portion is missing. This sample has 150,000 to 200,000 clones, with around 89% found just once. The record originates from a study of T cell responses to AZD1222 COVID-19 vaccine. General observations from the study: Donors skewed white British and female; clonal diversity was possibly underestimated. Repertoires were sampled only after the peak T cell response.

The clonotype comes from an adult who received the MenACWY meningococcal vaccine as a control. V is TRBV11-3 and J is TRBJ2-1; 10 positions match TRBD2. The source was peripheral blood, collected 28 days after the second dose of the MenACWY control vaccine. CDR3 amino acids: CASSLRGAGGEQFF. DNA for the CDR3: TGTGCCAGCAGCTTACGGGGAGCGGGAGGGGAGCAGTTCTTC.